This T cell receptor (beta chain) was recovered during a study of shared clonotypes between healthy human individuals. This clone was observed once. Antigen: not known. Study-level points and caveats: A generally larger estimated richness was seen in naive subsets than in memory subsets.

Measured with immunoSEQ multiplex PCR; TCRdb has only the in-frame clones, and not every one. The sample has fewer than 3 million clones, 80% to 95% seen once; the top ten hold 0.3% to 0.4%. The specimen sequenced was naive CD4+ T cells from PBMCs. Subset given: CD45RA+ positively selected. This TCR came from a man aged 18 to 29 in good health. Some clones in this sample may be carry-over from other donors' samples.

The CDR3 DNA sequence: TGTGCCACCAGCAGAGAGGGACTAGCGCGGGGAGATACGCAGTATTTT. It is translated as CATSREGLARGDTQYF. This rearrangement joins TRBV15 to TRBJ2-3; the match to TRBD2 covers 10 bases. This CDR3 region has 16 residues. Germline V gene sequence: CDR1 LNHNV, CDR2 YYDKDF (reference sequence). Trimming at V came to 0 bases and at J to 5 bases, leaving 5 bases not matched to a gene.